This TCR beta chain derives from a study of T cell repertoires in cytomegalovirus infection. About the study: In the study, CMV epitopes included recently identified HLA-C-restricted and well-studied HLA-B-restricted ones. From public TCR beta signatures came an indication of both CMV infection and matching HLA type. General observations from the study: HLA-C-restricted CMV-specific TCR beta clonotypes were dominant in the ex vivo response. Cumulative public TCR beta family frequency identified CMV carriers with the relevant HLA.

The V and J ends lost 6 bases and 0 bases respectively, with 10 bases between them. The CDR3 runs to 14 residues. Germline CDR1 reads ENHRY; CDR2 reads SYGVKD. One entry per CDR3 protein results from TCRdb running MiXCR on the reads. Among fewer than 1,000,000 distinct CDR3 sequences, less than 40% were seen once, and the ten largest hold around an eighth. As concerns this clonotype: What it recognizes is unknown.

The TCR sequence derives from a human donor in good health (CMV status not recorded). Some clones in this sample may be carry-over from other donors' samples. This chain links TRBV10-3 with TRBJ2-3, with D unclear. The material was cultured CD8+ T cells from PBMCs, obtained from culture after CMV antigen stimulation. This CDR3 is CAISLVPSTDTQYF. Here the CDR3 DNA reads TGTGCCATCAGCCTCGTTCCTAGCACAGATACGCAGTATTTT.